This TCR beta chain originates from a study of shared clonotypes between healthy human individuals. Study in general: With ages of 18 to 49, the donors were a couple of women and a few men. General study results and limits: Clonotype sharing among donors likely depends on sequencing depth. In contrast to clonotypes shared by all four donors, non-shared clonotypes had lower generation probabilities. Large sequencing depth failed to make sorted-subset sequencing complete, rarefaction showed.

There are a few counts of this clone. Its antigen is not identified. Repertoires were generated with immunoSEQ multiplex PCR, while TCRdb's copy carries only in-frame clones and drops some. Of about 96,000 clones listed, 68% were seen once; the top ten hold approximately 46%. CDR1 and CDR2 (germline): SGHVS, FNYEAQ. Trimming left V 1 base short and J 5 bases short, with 11 bases between. The CDR3 totals 15 residues. The TCR sequence derives from a man aged 25-40 years in good health. This chain joins TRBV7-6 and TRBJ1-4, with D uncertain. Sequenced sample: memory CD8+ T cells sorted from blood. The subset: CD45RO+ cells pooled with CCR7-negative TemRA cells. CDR3 sequence reads: CASSLGTRWNEKLFF. DNA of the CDR3: TGTGCCAGCAGCTTAGGAACGAGGTGGAATGAAAAACTGTTTTTT.